Sequencing of this TCR beta chain was carried out in a study of blood T cell repertoires in COVID-19. Study summary: Spain, Italy and the United States supplied samples that represented acute and convalescent COVID-19. T cells, B-cell-depleted T cells, or PBMCs provided the cDNA or gDNA that served as material.

Participants, about 18 to 90 years old, spanned under 25 US areas. Symptom resolution, clearance, or two negative PCRs marked donors in Cohort 3 as recovered. The V gene's germline CDR1 is SGHRS and CDR2 YFSETQ. Trimming left V 2 bases short and J 1 base short, with 14 bases between. CDR3 size: 16 residues. The data were produced by immunoSEQ multiplex PCR, yet TCRdb's version contains in-frame clones alone and is incomplete. The table includes roughly 170,000 clones, 82% detected once. The material sequenced was PBMCs or T cells enriched from blood (not recorded which). This chain links TRBV5-1 with TRBJ2-3, with D perhaps TRBD1 (5 bases). The clonotype comes from a man aged 55 to 70 who had recovered from COVID-19. For the CDR3, the DNA is TGCGCCAGCAGCTTAGGGGCTAATGAGGGCACAGATACGCAGTATTTT. It specifies CASSLGANEGTDTQYF.